Presented here are 21 T cell receptor beta chains from one specimen sequenced in a study of OX40 agonist ivuxolimab in advanced cancers. Clones were sequenced by immunoSEQ multiplex PCR, and TCRdb holds only the in-frame ones, with some missing. The sample consists of just under 60,000 clones, approximately 91% of them appearing once. The material sequenced was CD4+ or CD8+ T cells sorted from blood, taken in a trial of the OX40 agonist ivuxolimab. These receptors all stem from an adult with an advanced solid tumor such as melanoma, head and neck, liver or kidney cancer.

The chain has TRBV9 and TRBJ1-1; D remains ambiguous. This CDR3 comprises 12 residues. Germline V gene data show CDR1 as SGDLS and CDR2 as YYNGEE. V dropped 3 bases and J dropped 6 bases, with 9 bases sitting between them. For the CDR3, the DNA is TGTGCCAGCAGCGACCAAGGGTCTGAAGCTTTCTTT. It encodes CASSDQGSEAFF.

A note on this clone: Other DNA sequences in the same sample also yield this CDR3. The V call is TRBV7-9, the J call TRBJ2-7; D is undetermined. The CDR3 runs 16 residues. Per germline, CDR1 SEHNR and CDR2 FQNEAQ (reference sequence). V lost 0 bases, J lost 0 bases, and 12 bases lay in between. CDR3 sequence reads: CASSLARGRSSYEQYF. In nucleotides, the CDR3 is TGTGCCAGCAGCTTAGCGCGAGGCCGGAGCTCCTACGAGCAGTACTTC.

The rearrangement joins TRBV5-4 to TRBJ2-5; D tentatively fits TRBD1 or TRBD2 (6 bases each). The CDR3 has 15 amino acids. V was clipped by 4 bases and J by 4 bases, with 17 bases between them. Germline assignment: CDR1 SGHNT and CDR2 YYREEE (reference sequence). The CDR3 loop is CASSPGGTGAETQYF. CDR3 bases: TGTGCCAGCAGCCCGGGTGGGACGGGGGCAGAGACCCAGTACTTC.

The V gene is TRBV30, the J gene TRBJ2-7; D call uncertain. The CDR3 is made up of 12 amino acids. The germline CDR1 and CDR2 sequences are GTSNPN and SVGIG (reference sequence). Trimming took 2 bases from V and 0 from J, leaving 5 bases between them. The CDR3 sequence is CAWSQSSYEQYF. The CDR3 nucleotides are TGTGCCTGGAGTCAGAGCTCCTACGAGCAGTACTTC. The full variable domain, rest sourced from reference TRBV30 and TRBJ2-7, is SQTIHQWPATLVQPVGSPLSLECTVEGTSNPNLYWYRQAAGRGLQLLFYSVGIGQISSEVPQNLSASRPQDRQFILSSKKLLLSDSGFYLCAWSQSSYEQYFGPGTRLTVT.

The chain joins TRBV9 to TRBJ2-1, with 10 bases that match TRBD1. The CDR3 totals 12 residues. The V and J ends lost 3 bases and 12 bases, in that order; junction bases with no gene match: 3. Germline values: CDR1 SGDLS, CDR2 YYNGEE. The CDR3 sequence is CASSGQGALQFF. The CDR3 DNA reads TGTGCCAGCAGCGGACAGGGGGCATTGCAGTTCTTC.

The table lists this clone with a few counts. The CDR3 nucleotides read TGTGCCAGCAGTTTGGGTGGGGAGACCTACGAGCAGTACTTC. The encoded protein is CASSLGGETYEQYF. V usage is TRBV28 and J usage is TRBJ2-7, with D maybe TRBD2 (5 bases). Trimming pared 3 bases from V and 2 bases from J, leaving 11 bases between. The germline V gene encodes CDR1 MDHEN and CDR2 SYDVKM. This CDR3 contains 14 residues. Full variable domain (rest looked up from reference TRBV28 and TRBJ2-7): DVKVTQSSRYLVKRTGEKVFLECVQDMDHENMFWYRQDPGLGLRLIYFSYDVKMKEKGDIPEGYSVSREKKERFSLILESASTNQTSMYLCASSLGGETYEQYFGPGTRLTVT.

The chain uses TRBV11-2 and TRBJ2-1; D gene ambiguous. The CDR3 covers 12 residues. In germline, CDR1 is SGHAT, CDR2 FQNNGV. V was pared by 4 bases and J by 8 bases, with 9 bases between. Here the CDR3 DNA reads TGTGCCAGCAGCTCCAATGTTGATGAGCAGTTCTTC. Amino acids: CASSSNVDEQFF.

This clone was seen just once. The chain carries TRBV15 and TRBJ2-2, with 9 positions matching TRBD1. Germline lookup yields CDR1 LNHNV and CDR2 YYDKDF (reference sequence). J gave up 5 bases and V 1 base, and 5 bases lay outside the gene matches. The CDR3 spans 16 residues. The DNA of the CDR3 is TGTGCCACCAGCAGAGCGACAGGGGGAGAGACCGGGGAGCTGTTTTTT. It yields the protein CATSRATGGETGELFF.

The chain links TRBV19 to TRBJ2-7; D perhaps matches TRBD2 (6 bases). Germline CDR1 is LNHDA and CDR2 is SQIVND (reference sequence). This CDR3 contains 13 residues. V lost 3 bases and J 5 bases, leaving 11 bases between the germline ends. The CDR3 region is CASSITSIHEQYF. In DNA form, the CDR3 reads TGTGCCAGTAGTATTACTAGCATCCACGAGCAGTACTTC.

V gene TRBV28 combines with J gene TRBJ1-5; 7 bases are shared with TRBD1. The germline V gene has CDR1 MDHEN and CDR2 SYDVKM. CDR3 size: 16 residues. V shed 3 bases and J 3 bases; nucleotides not matched to a gene: 8. The DNA for the CDR3 is TGTGCCAGCAGTTTCCGGGACAGCGACCTCAATCAGCCCCAGCATTTT. Its protein is CASSFRDSDLNQPQHF.

The chain links TRBV29-1 to TRBJ2-3; 8 bases are a match to TRBD2. CDR3 length: 19 residues. Germline V gene data show CDR1 as SQVTM and CDR2 as ANQGSEA. V trimming: 1 base; J trimming: 2 bases; junction bases outside the gene matches: 17. The CDR3 DNA reads as TGCAGCGTTGAAGGAGCAACAGAGCGGGTAGCGGGGTTCACAGATACGCAGTATTTT. Protein: CSVEGATERVAGFTDTQYF.

This chain links TRBV2 with TRBJ2-2; D might be TRBD1 or TRBD2, each matching 6 bases. The ends were cut back, 6 bases at V and 5 bases at J, with 16 bases in the middle. Germline V lookup: CDR1 SNHLY, CDR2 FYNNEI. The CDR3 runs to 15 residues. The CDR3 DNA is TGTGCCAGCAGGGGCTGGGGGGCAAATACCGGGGAGCTGTTTTTT. Translating gives CASRGWGANTGELFF.

Here the CDR3 reads CASRRQGATGELFF. The CDR3 DNA sequence: TGTGCCAGCAGGAGACAGGGGGCCACCGGGGAGCTGTTTTTT. The rearrangement uses TRBV28 and TRBJ2-2; 10 bases are shared with TRBD1. From germline, CDR1 is MDHEN and CDR2 SYDVKM. Losses at the gene ends were 6 bases for V and 4 bases for J; bases not matched to a gene: 2. The length of the CDR3 is 14 residues.

This clone was counted a single time. The genes are TRBV7-3 and TRBJ2-5, with 7 positions matching TRBD2. Per germline, CDR1 SGHTA and CDR2 FQGTGA. CDR3 size: 15 residues. The V segment lost 0 bases and the J segment 4 bases; nucleotides outside the gene matches: 5. The CDR3 DNA follows: TGTGCCAGCAGCTTAACGCCTAGCGGCATAGAGACCCAGTACTTC. Translated, it gives CASSLTPSGIETQYF. Together with reference TRBV7-3 and TRBJ2-5, the CDR3 gives the full variable domain: GAGVSQTPSNKVTEKGKYVELRCDPISGHTALYWYRQSLGQGPEFLIYFQGTGAADDSGLPNDRFFAVRPEGSVSTLKIQRTERGDSAVYLCASSLTPSGIETQYFGPGTRLLVL.

The chain joins TRBV7-2 to TRBJ2-3; the match to TRBD2 covers 13 bases. This CDR3 is built from 15 residues. Trimming cost V 4 bases and J 4 bases; bases outside gene matches: 2. Germline V gene sequence: CDR1 SGHTA, CDR2 FQGNSA. DNA of the CDR3: TGTGCCAGCAGCTGGACTAGCGGGAGTCCAGATACGCAGTATTTT. It encodes CASSWTSGSPDTQYF.

The chain carries TRBV6-6 and TRBJ2-7; TRBD1 might be the D (6 bases). The CDR3 extends over 12 amino acids. Germline loops: CDR1 MNHNY, CDR2 SVGAGI (reference sequence). V was trimmed by 6 bases and J by 5 bases, leaving 11 bases between them. The CDR3: CASRNRDHEQYF. The CDR3 region has the DNA TGTGCCAGCAGGAACAGGGACCACGAGCAGTACTTC.

The gene calls are TRBV7-9 and TRBJ2-5; tentative D call: TRBD2 (6 bases). Germline V gene lookup returns CDR1 SEHNR and CDR2 FQNEAQ (reference sequence). CDR3 length: 14 residues. Trimming stripped 2 bases from V and 3 bases from J, with 10 bases between. The CDR3 is CASSLIPGEETQYF. CDR3 DNA: TGTGCCAGCAGCTTAATCCCGGGGGAAGAGACCCAGTACTTC.

This rearrangement joins TRBV7-9 to TRBJ2-1, with TRBD1 identical over 11 bases. The ends lost 1 base at V and 4 bases at J; junction bases unmatched: 9. Looked up from germline, CDR1 is SEHNR and CDR2 is FQNEAQ (reference sequence). The length of the CDR3 is 18 residues. The CDR3 reads CASSLVGIGTGGYNEQFF. The CDR3 DNA follows: TGTGCCAGCAGCTTAGTCGGGATTGGGACAGGGGGGTACAATGAGCAGTTCTTC.

V is TRBV28 and J is TRBJ2-2; D perhaps matches TRBD2 (7 bases). The germline V gene encodes CDR1 MDHEN and CDR2 SYDVKM. The CDR3 consists of 15 residues. Deletions cut 3 bases from V and 4 bases from J, with 12 bases between. The CDR3 nucleotides are TGTGCCAGCAGTTTTCGGGGGGCCCGCACCGGGGAGCTGTTTTTT. Translating it yields CASSFRGARTGELFF.

The chain uses TRBV6-5 and TRBJ2-1; no firm D call. Germline CDR1 and CDR2: MNHEY and SVGAGI. V lost 0 bases and J lost 2, with 5 bases in between. This CDR3 has 14 amino acids. In nucleotides, the CDR3 is TGTGCCAGCAGTTACTCGAGCCCCTACAATGAGCAGTTCTTC. Translating it yields CASSYSSPYNEQFF.

The gene calls are TRBV29-1 and TRBJ2-2, with D perhaps TRBD2 (6 bases). Per the germline V gene, CDR1 is SQVTM and CDR2 is ANQGSEA. The CDR3 is 13 residues long. V was clipped by 6 bases and J by 3 bases, with 11 bases between them. The CDR3 spells CSVGLGYTGELFF. The CDR3 DNA follows: TGCAGCGTGGGACTGGGTTACACCGGGGAGCTGTTTTTT.